What follows is one T cell receptor beta chain and its context. The data were obtained in a study of control samples from healthy donors and cancer patients. Profiled with immunoSEQ multiplex PCR; TCRdb holds only in-frame clones, not every one. The data show approximately 150,000 clones, more than 85% seen once. The sample was blood. The receptor's source is a man aged 25 to 45 in good health.

CDR3 in amino acids: CAISLGGGLTEAFF. For the CDR3, the DNA is TGTGCCATCAGTCTTGGGGGTGGCTTAACTGAAGCTTTCTTT. V and J are TRBV10-3 and TRBJ1-1, with D possibly matching TRBD1 (5 bases). Trimming left V 5 bases short and J 5 bases short, with 15 bases between. CDR1 is ENHRY and CDR2 is SYGVKD in the germline V gene. The CDR3 is 14 residues long.